Presented here are 23 T cell receptor beta chains from one specimen sequenced in a study of blood T cell repertoires in COVID-19. Sequenced by immunoSEQ multiplex PCR; TCRdb stores in-frame clones only, minus some. The table records nearly 85,000 clones, around four fifths of them present only once. Sequencing was done on a sample of peripheral blood. The receptor source for this set is a woman aged 60-75 years with acute or convalescent COVID-19.

The chain uses TRBV11-2 and TRBJ2-6; 7 bases match TRBD1. There are 18 residues in the CDR3. Germline lookup yields CDR1 SGHAT and CDR2 FQNNGV. V trimming: 2 bases; J trimming: 0 bases; junction bases outside the gene matches: 7. In DNA, the CDR3 is TGTGCCAGCAGCTTACCCCGACAGGGTGACTCTGGGGCCAACGTCCTGACTTTC. Its translation: CASSLPRQGDSGANVLTF.

The V call is TRBV6-5, the J call TRBJ1-3; perhaps TRBD1 as D (5 bases). CDR1 is MNHEY and CDR2 is SVGAGI in the germline V gene. The CDR3 is made up of 14 amino acids. The V and J ends lost 4 bases and 2 bases respectively, with 9 bases between them. Written as DNA, the CDR3 is TGTGCCAGCAGTTCACAGGCCCCTGGAAACACCATATATTTT. Translated: CASSSQAPGNTIYF.

The chain combines TRBV5-6 with TRBJ2-3, with 9 nucleotides matching TRBD2. The J segment lost 5 bases and the V segment lost 4 bases, leaving 8 bases of the junction unmatched. The germline V gene has CDR1 SGHDT and CDR2 YYEEEE. The CDR3 sequence is 15 residues long. The CDR3: CASSIPGLAIDTQYF. CDR3 sequence (DNA): TGTGCCAGCAGCATCCCGGGACTAGCAATAGATACGCAGTATTTT.

The gene calls are TRBV10-1 and TRBJ2-6, with TRBD1 matching over 9 bases. Germline assignment: CDR1 WNHNN and CDR2 SYGVQD (reference sequence). The CDR3 is 21 residues long. Trimming cost V 0 bases and J 0 bases; bases outside gene matches: 12. The CDR3 DNA follows: TGCGCCAGCAGTGAGTCTTACGCGGACAGGGGCCCCGGCTCTGGGGCCAACGTCCTGACTTTC. It codes for CASSESYADRGPGSGANVLTF.

This clone was detected only once. The chain couples TRBV10-3 to TRBJ1-2; D remains unclear. The germline V and J ends were trimmed by 1 base and 1 base, with 10 bases remaining between them. Germline V gene data show CDR1 as ENHRY and CDR2 as SYGVKD. This CDR3 has 15 amino acids. CDR3 nucleotides: TGTGCCATCAGTGAGTATGGTGGTAGTAACTATGGCTACACCTTC. It translates to CAISEYGGSNYGYTF.

This clone was counted between two and nine times. The rearrangement links TRBV24-1 to TRBJ2-7, with 7 nucleotides matching TRBD1. With 4 bases clipped from V and 5 bases from J, the junction kept 10 bases outside the gene matches. CDR1 KGHDR and CDR2 SFDVKD come from the germline V gene. This CDR3 contains 15 residues. Written as DNA, the CDR3 is TGTGCCACCAGTGACCCGGGACAGAGGTACGACGAGCAGTACTTC. Its protein is CATSDPGQRYDEQYF.

The V gene is TRBV7-2, the J gene TRBJ1-2, with D perhaps matching TRBD1 (5 bases). Per the germline V gene, CDR1 is SGHTA and CDR2 is FQGNSA. The CDR3 runs to 16 residues. The germline V and J ends were trimmed by 7 bases and 3 bases, with 21 bases remaining between them. The CDR3 protein is CASKKIDSPRDYGYTF. The DNA for the CDR3 is TGTGCCAGCAAGAAAATAGACTCGCCCAGGGACTATGGCTACACCTTC.

A single count supports this clone. The V gene is TRBV24-1, the J gene TRBJ1-2; 10 nucleotides line up with TRBD1. V shed 6 bases and J 9 bases; nucleotides not matched to a gene: 6. The CDR3 loop spans 13 amino acids. CDR1 KGHDR and CDR2 SFDVKD come from the germline V gene. The CDR3 region is CATSPDRGGSYTF. The CDR3 DNA follows: TGTGCCACCAGTCCGGACAGGGGGGGAAGCTACACCTTC.

The chain combines TRBV11-1 with TRBJ2-1; D gene uncertain. This CDR3 is 16 amino acids long. Germline CDR1 is SGHAT and CDR2 is FQDESV (reference sequence). Trimming left V 4 bases short and J 8 bases short, with 21 bases between. The DNA of the CDR3 is TGTGCCAGCAGCTCCCCTGCCGCCAACCCTTTAGATGAGCAGTTCTTC. Its protein is CASSSPAANPLDEQFF.

The chain recombines TRBV3-1 (or the pseudogene TRBV3-2) with TRBJ1-5; D is uncertain. Germline CDR1 LGHDT, CDR2 YNNKEL (reference sequence). Trimming removed 6 bases at V and 5 bases at J, with 8 bases between. CDR3 length equals 12 residues. DNA of the CDR3: TGTGCCAGCAGGAATCGGGATCAGCCCCAGCATTTT. Amino acid sequence: CASRNRDQPQHF.

This clone was seen once. This rearrangement joins TRBV30 to TRBJ1-5, with 12 bases that match TRBD1. Germline values: CDR1 GTSNPN, CDR2 SVGIG (reference sequence). The length of the CDR3 is 17 residues. V was clipped by 2 bases and J by 0 bases; unmatched bases: 5. This chain's CDR3 is CAWSRDRGLNSNQPQHF. In DNA, the CDR3 is TGTGCCTGGAGTCGGGACAGGGGGCTTAATAGCAATCAGCCCCAGCATTTT.

This chain connects TRBV7-8 to TRBJ1-1; possible D gene TRBD1, 6 bases. The CDR3 length is 16 residues. Germline CDR1 is SGHVS and CDR2 is FQNEAQ. V lost 4 bases, J lost 1 base, and 16 bases lay in between. CDR3 nucleotides: TGTGCCAGCAGCTCCCCTACCGGGACACCGAACACTGAAGCTTTCTTT. Residues: CASSSPTGTPNTEAFF. Combining the CDR3 with reference TRBV7-8 and TRBJ1-1 gives the whole variable domain GAGVSQSPRYKVAKRGQDVALRCDPISGHVSLFWYQQALGQGPEFLTYFQNEAQLDKSGLPSDRFFAERPEGSVSTLKIQRTQQEDSAVYLCASSSPTGTPNTEAFFGQGTRLTVV.

The chain recombines TRBV12-3 or TRBV12-4 with TRBJ1-1; 8 nucleotides match TRBD1. The ends lost 2 bases at V and 11 bases at J; junction bases unmatched: 7. The CDR3 totals 13 residues. Written as DNA, the CDR3 is TGTGCCAGCAGTTTATCAGGGGGCGGGCGGGCTTTCTTT. Translating it yields CASSLSGGGRAFF.

The V gene is TRBV24-1, the J gene TRBJ2-1, with 9 bases matching TRBD2. Germline-derived CDR1 and CDR2 are KGHDR and SFDVKD. Losses at the gene ends were 3 bases for V and 0 bases for J; bases not matched to a gene: 2. There are 16 residues in the CDR3. CDR3 bases: TGTGCCACCAGTGATCAACTAGCGGGCTCCTACAATGAGCAGTTCTTC. It is translated as CATSDQLAGSYNEQFF.

In this sample, this clone turned up a few times. The genes are TRBV9 and TRBJ1-1; 7 nucleotides align to TRBD1. Germline V CDR1 and CDR2: SGDLS, YYNGEE. CDR3 size: 13 residues. Germline trimming cut 4 bases from V and 8 bases from J; bases unmatched to any gene: 8. The CDR3 DNA sequence: TGTGCCAGCAGCTCAAGGGGGCAGCGAGAAGCTTTCTTT. Its translation: CASSSRGQREAFF.

This chain uses TRBV7-3 with TRBJ2-3, with 7 nucleotides matching TRBD2. With 5 bases clipped from V and 9 bases from J, the junction kept 14 bases outside the gene matches. Germline CDR1 is SGHTA and CDR2 is FQGTGA. The length of the CDR3 is 15 residues. The CDR3 region is CASSPGDTSAETQYF. In DNA, the CDR3 is TGTGCCAGCAGCCCGGGCGATACTAGCGCGGAAACGCAGTATTTT.

This chain uses TRBV14 with TRBJ2-5, with 9 bases that match TRBD1. V was clipped by 2 bases and J by 4 bases; unmatched bases: 5. CDR3 length: 15 residues. Germline V gives CDR1 SGHDN, CDR2 FVKESK. CDR3 amino acids: CASSQLTGGGETQYF. CDR3 DNA: TGTGCCAGCAGCCAATTGACAGGGGGAGGAGAGACCCAGTACTTC.

The table lists this clone with a few counts. The J gene is TRBJ1-1, the V gene TRBV27, with 10 bases aligning to TRBD1. The ends lost 7 bases at V and 6 bases at J; junction bases unmatched: 5. CDR3 size: 13 residues. Germline loops: CDR1 MNHEY, CDR2 SMNVEV (reference sequence). This chain's CDR3 is CASKRQGAAEAFF. CDR3 nucleotide sequence: TGTGCCAGCAAGCGACAGGGGGCCGCTGAAGCTTTCTTT.

The V gene is TRBV6-1, the J gene TRBJ1-4; TRBD1 aligns across 11 bases. This CDR3 is 14 amino acids long. V trimming: 1 base; J trimming: 8 bases; junction bases outside the gene matches: 0. Germline CDR1 reads MNHNS; CDR2 reads SASEGT. CDR3 coding DNA: TGTGCCAGCAGTGAAGGGACAGGGGGCGAAAAACTGTTTTTT. Translation: CASSEGTGGEKLFF.

This rearrangement joins TRBV5-6 to TRBJ2-1; the D gene is possibly TRBD2 (6 bases). The V gene's germline CDR1 is SGHDT and CDR2 YYEEEE. The length of the CDR3 is 15 residues. V was clipped by 2 bases and J by 2 bases, with 11 bases between them. The CDR3 sequence is CASSFLAYTYNEQFF. CDR3 in DNA: TGTGCCAGCAGCTTTCTAGCGTATACCTACAATGAGCAGTTCTTC.

In this sample, this clone turned up once. J is TRBJ2-7 and V is TRBV5-1; 9 nucleotides line up with TRBD2. CDR3 length: 17 residues. V shed 0 bases, J shed 1 base, and the junction held 8 bases outside the gene matches. Germline loops: CDR1 SGHRS, CDR2 YFSETQ. The CDR3 spells CASSLVGGRAGSYEQYF. Written as DNA, the CDR3 is TGCGCCAGCAGCTTGGTCGGCGGGAGGGCCGGGTCCTACGAGCAGTACTTC.

The chain has TRBV6-5 and TRBJ1-5; a possible D gene is TRBD1 (6 bases). In germline, CDR1 is MNHEY, CDR2 SVGAGI. The ends were cut back, 6 bases at V and 3 bases at J, with 15 bases in the middle. The CDR3 is 15 residues long. The CDR3 nucleotides read TGTGCCAGCAGGAGGGGGGGAGGGGACAATCAGCCCCAGCATTTT. Protein: CASRRGGGDNQPQHF.

The chain has TRBV9 and TRBJ2-5; 11 bases line up with TRBD2. Germline-derived CDR1 and CDR2 are SGDLS and YYNGEE. The CDR3 consists of 15 residues. The junction had 3 bases not matched to a gene; V was cut back by 3 bases and J by 2 bases. CDR3 amino acids: CASSAGTSGQETQYF. In DNA form, the CDR3 reads TGTGCCAGCAGCGCCGGGACTAGCGGACAAGAGACCCAGTACTTC.